The 9 T cell receptor beta chains listed next were all sequenced from one sample in a study of blood T cell repertoires in COVID-19. Generated by immunoSEQ multiplex PCR, the TCRdb table keeps only in-frame clones and is missing some. The table lists about 120,000 clones, roughly 83% of them singletons, with under 3% in the top ten. Material for sequencing was peripheral blood. Receptors originate from a man under 40 with acute or convalescent COVID-19.

The chain has TRBV6-7 and TRBJ2-7; TRBD1 matches at 7 bases. TRBV6-7 is marked as an open reading frame, function uncertain. The CDR3 contains 15 residues. V was pared by 0 bases and J by 2 bases, with 4 bases of the junction left unmatched. CDR3 coding DNA: TGTGCCAGCAGTTACTCGAAGGGGGCCCCCTACGAGCAGTACTTC. Translation: CASSYSKGAPYEQYF.

Here the CDR3 DNA reads TGTGCCACCAGCAGAGATCAGGTCGGGGGGCGCGGGGAGGAGTTCTTC. Translation gives CATSRDQVGGRGEEFF. The chain recombines TRBV15 with TRBJ2-1; possible D gene TRBD2, 7 bases. This CDR3 spans 16 amino acids. From germline, CDR1 is LNHNV and CDR2 YYDKDF (reference sequence). V lost 0 bases and J lost 14, with 23 bases in between.

The V and J genes are TRBV5-4 and TRBJ2-2; 7 positions match TRBD2. V was pared by 10 bases and J by 7 bases, with 10 bases of the junction left unmatched. CDR3 size: 13 residues. The V gene's germline CDR1 is SGHNT and CDR2 YYREEE (reference sequence). This CDR3 reads CAASRGRDGELFF. For the CDR3, the DNA is TGTGCCGCGAGCCGAGGGAGGGACGGGGAGCTGTTTTTT. Based on the CDR3 plus reference TRBV5-4 and TRBJ2-2, the full variable domain is ETGVTQSPTHLIKTRGQQVTLRCSSQSGHNTVSWYQQALGQGPQFIFQYYREEENGRGNFPPRFSGLQFPNYSSELNVNALELDDSALYLCAASRGRDGELFFGEGSRLTVL.

The chain carries TRBV14 and TRBJ2-7, with TRBD2 identical over 7 bases. V gave up 0 bases and J gave up 7 bases; unmatched junction bases: 3. Looked up from germline, CDR1 is SGHDN and CDR2 is FVKESK. CDR3 length equals 13 residues. The CDR3 bases are TGTGCCAGCAGCCAAGAAGACGGGAGGGAGCAGTACGTC. This gives the protein CASSQEDGREQYV.

J is TRBJ1-1 and V is TRBV6-5, with D possibly matching TRBD1 (5 bases). The CDR3 sequence is 12 residues long. Germline V gene sequence: CDR1 MNHEY, CDR2 SVGAGI. V was clipped by 4 bases and J by 7 bases, with 10 bases between them. The CDR3 reads CASSSGHREAFF. Here the CDR3 DNA reads TGTGCCAGCAGTTCTGGACACCGTGAAGCTTTCTTT.

V gene TRBV27 combines with J gene TRBJ2-1, with D unresolved. Trimming stripped 3 bases from V and 1 base from J, with 13 bases between. This CDR3 spans 16 amino acids. The germline V gene encodes CDR1 MNHEY and CDR2 SMNVEV (reference sequence). The CDR3 loop reads CASSFSGQQSYNEQFF. Written as DNA, the CDR3 is TGTGCCAGCAGTTTTAGTGGGCAGCAGTCCTACAATGAGCAGTTCTTC.

The rearrangement links TRBV6-2 or TRBV6-3 to TRBJ1-5; D possibly corresponds to TRBD1 (5 bases). The germline V and J ends were trimmed by 6 bases and 1 base, with 22 bases remaining between them. The CDR3 runs to 18 residues. Looked up from germline, CDR1 is MNHEY and CDR2 is SVGEGT. The CDR3 protein is CASSLASGHFWSNQPQHF. The CDR3, as DNA: TGTGCCAGCAGCCTCGCCTCTGGACACTTCTGGAGCAATCAGCCCCAGCATTTT.

This chain uses TRBV2 with TRBJ2-7, with TRBD2 matching over 9 bases. The CDR3 length is 15 residues. Trimming removed 7 bases from V and 0 bases from J; junction bases left unmatched: 7. Germline V gene sequence: CDR1 SNHLY, CDR2 FYNNEI. CDR3 DNA: TGTGCCAGCACCAGCGGGGGGTCCGTCTCCTACGAGCAGTACTTC. It encodes CASTSGGSVSYEQYF. Full variable domain (remainder filled in from reference TRBV2 and TRBJ2-7): EPEVTQTPSHQVTQMGQEVILRCVPISNHLYFYWYRQILGQKVEFLVSFYNNEISEKSEIFDDQFSVERPDGSNFTLKIRSTKLEDSAMYFCASTSGGSVSYEQYFGPGTRLTVT.

The chain has TRBV6-5 and TRBJ2-7; the D gene is possibly TRBD2 (6 bases). Trimming left V 2 bases short and J 2 bases short, with 13 bases between. This CDR3 spans 15 amino acids. Germline V CDR1 and CDR2: MNHEY, SVGAGI. In DNA form, the CDR3 reads TGTGCCAGCAGTTACGGGACTCTCACTACCTACGAGCAGTACGTC. Translating gives CASSYGTLTTYEQYV.